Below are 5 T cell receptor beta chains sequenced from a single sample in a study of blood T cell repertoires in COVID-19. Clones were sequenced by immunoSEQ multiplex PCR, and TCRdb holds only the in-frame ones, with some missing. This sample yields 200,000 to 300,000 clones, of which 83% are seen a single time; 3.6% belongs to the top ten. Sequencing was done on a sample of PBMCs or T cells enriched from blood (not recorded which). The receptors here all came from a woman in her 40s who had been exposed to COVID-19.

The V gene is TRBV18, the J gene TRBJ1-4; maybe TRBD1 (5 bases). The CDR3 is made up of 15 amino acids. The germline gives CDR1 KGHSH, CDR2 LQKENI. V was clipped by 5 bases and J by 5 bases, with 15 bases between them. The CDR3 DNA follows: TGTGCCAGCTCAGACTTCCGGGGGGAAAATGAAAAACTGTTTTTT. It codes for CASSDFRGENEKLFF.

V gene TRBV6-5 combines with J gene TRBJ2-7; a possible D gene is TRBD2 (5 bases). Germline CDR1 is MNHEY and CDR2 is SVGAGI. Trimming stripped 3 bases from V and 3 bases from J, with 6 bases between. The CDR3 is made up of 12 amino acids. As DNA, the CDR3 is TGTGCCAGCAGTTATGAGGGCTACGAGCAGTACTTC. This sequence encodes CASSYEGYEQYF.

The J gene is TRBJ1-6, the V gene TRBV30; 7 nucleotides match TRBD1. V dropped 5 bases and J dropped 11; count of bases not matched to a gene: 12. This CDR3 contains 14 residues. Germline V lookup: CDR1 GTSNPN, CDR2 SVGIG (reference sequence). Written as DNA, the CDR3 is TGTGCCTGGTTACGGGAAGACAGGGTCACACCCCTCCACTTT. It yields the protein CAWLREDRVTPLHF.

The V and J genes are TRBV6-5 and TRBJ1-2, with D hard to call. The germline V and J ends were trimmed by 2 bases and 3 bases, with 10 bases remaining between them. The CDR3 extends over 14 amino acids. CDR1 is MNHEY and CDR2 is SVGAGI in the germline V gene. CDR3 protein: CASSYGRGYYGYTF. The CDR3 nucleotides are TGTGCCAGCAGTTACGGTCGGGGTTACTATGGCTACACCTTC.

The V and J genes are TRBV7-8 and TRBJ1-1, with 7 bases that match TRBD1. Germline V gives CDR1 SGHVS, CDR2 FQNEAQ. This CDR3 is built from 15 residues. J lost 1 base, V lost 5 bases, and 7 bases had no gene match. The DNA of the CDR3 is TGTGCCAGCAGCACCGGGACAGAAGGGAACACTGAAGCTTTCTTT. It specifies CASSTGTEGNTEAFF.